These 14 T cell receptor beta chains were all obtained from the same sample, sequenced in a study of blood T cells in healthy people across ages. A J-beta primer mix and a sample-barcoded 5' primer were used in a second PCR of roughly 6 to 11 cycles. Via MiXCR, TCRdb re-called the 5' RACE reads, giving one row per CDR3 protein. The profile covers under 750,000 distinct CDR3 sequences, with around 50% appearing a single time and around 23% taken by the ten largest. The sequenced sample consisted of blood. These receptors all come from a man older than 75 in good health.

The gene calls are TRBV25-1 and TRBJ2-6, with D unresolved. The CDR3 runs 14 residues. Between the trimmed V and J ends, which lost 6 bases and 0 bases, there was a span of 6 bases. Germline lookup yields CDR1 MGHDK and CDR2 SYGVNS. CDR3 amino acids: CASRLTSGANVLTF. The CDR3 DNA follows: TGTGCCAGCAGACTGACCTCTGGGGCCAACGTCCTGACTTTC.

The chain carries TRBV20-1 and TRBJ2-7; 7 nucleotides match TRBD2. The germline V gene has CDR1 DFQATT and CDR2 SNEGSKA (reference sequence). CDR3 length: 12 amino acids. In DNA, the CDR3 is TGCACGGTTAGCGGGCCGCGCTACGAGCAGTACTTC. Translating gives CTVSGPRYEQYF.

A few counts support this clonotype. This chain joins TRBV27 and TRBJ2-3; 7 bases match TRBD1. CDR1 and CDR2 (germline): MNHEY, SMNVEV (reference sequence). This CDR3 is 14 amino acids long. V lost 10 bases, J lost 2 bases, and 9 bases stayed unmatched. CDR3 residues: CATRQGRSTDTQYF. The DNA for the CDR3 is TGTGCCACCAGACAGGGTCGCTCCACAGATACGCAGTATTTT.

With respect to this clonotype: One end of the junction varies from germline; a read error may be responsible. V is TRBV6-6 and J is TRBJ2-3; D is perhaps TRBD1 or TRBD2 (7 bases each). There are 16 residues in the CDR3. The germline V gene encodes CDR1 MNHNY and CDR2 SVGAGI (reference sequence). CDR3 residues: CASSPTSRGSTDAQYF. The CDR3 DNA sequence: TGTGCCAGCAGTCCGACTAGCAGGGGGAGCACAGATGCGCAGTATTTT.

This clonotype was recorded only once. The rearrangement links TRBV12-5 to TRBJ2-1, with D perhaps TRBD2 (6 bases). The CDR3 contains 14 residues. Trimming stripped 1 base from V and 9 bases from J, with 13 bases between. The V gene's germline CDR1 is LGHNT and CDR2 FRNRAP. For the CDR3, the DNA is TGTGCTAGTGGTTTGGACGGGACTTTGCTTGAGCAGTTCTTC. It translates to CASGLDGTLLEQFF.

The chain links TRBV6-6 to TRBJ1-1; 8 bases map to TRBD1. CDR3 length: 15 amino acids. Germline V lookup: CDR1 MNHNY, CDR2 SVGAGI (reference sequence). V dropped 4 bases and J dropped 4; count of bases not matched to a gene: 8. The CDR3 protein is CASSFADQGATEAFF. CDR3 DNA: TGTGCCAGCAGTTTTGCGGATCAGGGGGCCACTGAAGCTTTCTTT.

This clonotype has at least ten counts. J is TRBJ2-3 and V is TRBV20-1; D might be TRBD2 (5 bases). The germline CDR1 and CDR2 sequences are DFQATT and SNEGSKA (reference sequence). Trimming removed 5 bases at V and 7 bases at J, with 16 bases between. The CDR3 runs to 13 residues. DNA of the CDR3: TGCAGTGCTCCTAAGGCCCGAGGGTATACGCAGTATTTT. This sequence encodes CSAPKARGYTQYF.

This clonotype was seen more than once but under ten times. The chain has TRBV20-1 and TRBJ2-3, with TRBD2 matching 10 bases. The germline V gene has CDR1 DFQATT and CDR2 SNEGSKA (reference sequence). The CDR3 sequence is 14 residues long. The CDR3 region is CSAGQGLASHTQYF. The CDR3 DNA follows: TGCAGCGCGGGCCAGGGACTAGCGAGCCATACGCAGTATTTT.

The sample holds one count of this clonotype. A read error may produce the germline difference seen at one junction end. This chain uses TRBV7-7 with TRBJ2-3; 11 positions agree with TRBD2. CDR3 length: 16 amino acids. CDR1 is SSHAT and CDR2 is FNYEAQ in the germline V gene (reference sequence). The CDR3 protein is CASSQLAGGSADTQYF. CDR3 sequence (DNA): TGTGCTAGCAGCCAATTAGCGGGAGGGAGCGCAGATACGCAGTATTTT.

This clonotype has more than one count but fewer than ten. The CDR3 region has the DNA TGCGCCAGCAGCTTGGTTTCCGGAAACAATGAGCAGTTCTTC. It is translated as CASSLVSGNNEQFF. V gene TRBV5-1 combines with J gene TRBJ2-1; no definite D call. Trimming stripped 0 bases from V and 5 bases from J, with 9 bases between. The germline CDR1 and CDR2 sequences are SGHRS and YFSETQ. This CDR3 has 14 amino acids.

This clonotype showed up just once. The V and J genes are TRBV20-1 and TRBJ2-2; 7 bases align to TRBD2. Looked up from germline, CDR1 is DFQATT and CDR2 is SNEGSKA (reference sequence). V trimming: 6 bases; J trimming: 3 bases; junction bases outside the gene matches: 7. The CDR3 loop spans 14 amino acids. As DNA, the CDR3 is TGCAGTGCGACCGGACTAGTGTACACCGGGGAGCTGTTTTTT. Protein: CSATGLVYTGELFF.

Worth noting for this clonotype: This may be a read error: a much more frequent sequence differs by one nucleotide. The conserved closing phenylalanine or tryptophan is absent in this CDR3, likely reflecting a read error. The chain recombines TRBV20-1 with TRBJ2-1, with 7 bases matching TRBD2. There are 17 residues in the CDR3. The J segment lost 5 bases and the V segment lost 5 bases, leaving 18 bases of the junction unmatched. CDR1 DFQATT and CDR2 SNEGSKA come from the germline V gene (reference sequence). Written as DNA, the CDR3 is TGCAGTGCTTGGGGTGTTTTTGGCGGGACTATCCACAATGAGCAGTTCTAC. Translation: CSAWGVFGGTIHNEQFY.

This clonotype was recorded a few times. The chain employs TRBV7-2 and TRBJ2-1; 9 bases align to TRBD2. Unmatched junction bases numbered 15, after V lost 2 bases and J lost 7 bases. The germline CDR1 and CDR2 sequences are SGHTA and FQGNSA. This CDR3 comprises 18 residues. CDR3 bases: TGTGCCAGCAGCTTAAGGAGGGGAATAGCGGGAGCTCTTAATGAGCAGTTCTTC. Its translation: CASSLRRGIAGALNEQFF.

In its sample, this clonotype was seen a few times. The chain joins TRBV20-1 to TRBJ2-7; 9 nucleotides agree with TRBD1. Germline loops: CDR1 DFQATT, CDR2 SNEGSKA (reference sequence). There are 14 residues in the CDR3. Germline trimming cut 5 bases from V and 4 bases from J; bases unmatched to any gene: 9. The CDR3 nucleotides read TGCAGTGCTCCACCGGGACAGGGAGTTTACGAGCAGTACTTC. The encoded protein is CSAPPGQGVYEQYF.